Described below is a single T cell receptor (beta chain) sequence and its context. These data are taken from a study of blood T cell repertoires in COVID-19. Assay: immunoSEQ multiplex PCR; the TCRdb copy retains only in-frame clones and omits some. The repertoire holds roughly 220,000 clones, approximately 80% seen once, with under 4.5% in the top ten. V was cut by 6 bases and J by 5 bases, with 13 bases left in between. This CDR3 contains 13 residues. The V gene's germline CDR1 is MNHEY and CDR2 SVGAGI. Participants spanned ages about 18 to 100 years and resided in about 25 US areas. Sequencing was performed on PBMCs or T cells enriched from blood (not recorded which). The origin of this receptor is a man aged 30 to 39 with acute COVID-19. The genes are TRBV6-5 and TRBJ2-5; the D gene is possibly TRBD1 (5 bases). The CDR3 region has the DNA TGTGCCAGCAGAGCCAGGGCCGACGAGACCCAGTACTTC. This gives the protein CASRARADETQYF.